This entry lists 7 T cell receptor beta chains sequenced from one sample in a study of blood T cell repertoires in COVID-19. Repertoires were generated with immunoSEQ multiplex PCR, while TCRdb's copy carries only in-frame clones and drops some. The sample comprises approximately 190,000 clones, 80% to 85% of which are singletons, and about 5.7% rests with the top ten. The material sequenced was peripheral blood. Receptors originate from a woman aged 40 to 50 with acute or convalescent COVID-19.

The chain is built from TRBV7-2 and TRBJ2-7; D might be TRBD2 (6 bases). The length of the CDR3 is 15 residues. V shed 5 bases and J shed 3 bases, with 17 bases lying between them. The germline CDR1 and CDR2 sequences are SGHTA and FQGNSA. This chain's CDR3 is CASSRIRTGVYEQYF. The CDR3 coding sequence is TGTGCCAGCAGCCGGATAAGGACGGGGGTCTACGAGCAGTACTTC.

This chain links TRBV7-2 with TRBJ2-3; 15 bases align to TRBD2. The CDR3 covers 16 residues. Unmatched junction bases numbered 5, after V lost 4 bases and J lost 6 bases. Germline CDR1 SGHTA, CDR2 FQGNSA. CDR3 DNA sequence: TGTGCCAGCAGCTGGACTAGCGGGGGGGGTCGGGATACGCAGTATTTT. Amino acids: CASSWTSGGGRDTQYF.

The table lists this clone with a count of one. The chain combines TRBV2 with TRBJ2-1; 8 bases line up with TRBD2. Trimming at V came to 6 bases and at J to 8 bases, leaving 15 bases not matched to a gene. The length of the CDR3 is 16 residues. Germline V gives CDR1 SNHLY, CDR2 FYNNEI. The CDR3 region is CASRPRSSGVPHEQFF. CDR3 bases: TGTGCCAGCAGGCCCCGGAGTAGCGGGGTACCACATGAGCAGTTCTTC.

This clone was recorded once. The V gene is TRBV27, the J gene TRBJ1-4; D gene ambiguous. Trimming removed 1 base from V and 10 bases from J, with 16 bases in between. Germline CDR1 is MNHEY and CDR2 is SMNVEV (reference sequence). The CDR3 contains 15 residues. Here the CDR3 DNA reads TGTGCCAGCAGTTTATTTAGCGCCAGGTTCGGAAAACTGTTTTTT. Amino acids: CASSLFSARFGKLFF.

J is TRBJ2-3 and V is TRBV9, with D possibly matching TRBD2 (6 bases). Trimming shortened V by 4 bases and J by 2 bases, and 17 bases separated the two germline ends. Germline assignment: CDR1 SGDLS and CDR2 YYNGEE. The CDR3 runs 16 residues. The CDR3 DNA follows: TGTGCCAGCAGCACCCACTTTAGCGGAGACACAGATACGCAGTATTTT. Its translation is CASSTHFSGDTDTQYF. The whole variable domain, filled in from reference TRBV9 and TRBJ2-3, reads DSGVTQTPKHLITATGQRVTLRCSPRSGDLSVYWYQQSLDQGLQFLIQYYNGEERAKGNILERFSAQQFPDLHSELNLSSLELGDSALYFCASSTHFSGDTDTQYFGPGTRLTVL.

The J gene is TRBJ2-3, the V gene TRBV3-1 (or the pseudogene TRBV3-2); no reliable D call. V lost 4 bases, J lost 6 bases, and 14 bases lay in between. The CDR3 covers 14 residues. Germline lookup yields CDR1 LGHDT and CDR2 YNNKEL (reference sequence). CDR3 in amino acids: CASSLTLGFDTQYF. CDR3 in DNA: TGTGCCAGCAGCCTAACGCTAGGATTTGATACGCAGTATTTT.

This chain connects TRBV24-1 to TRBJ2-1; D is perhaps TRBD1 (5 bases). Germline V gene sequence: CDR1 KGHDR, CDR2 SFDVKD. The CDR3 consists of 13 residues. The V and J ends lost 5 bases and 7 bases respectively, with 11 bases between them. The CDR3 here is CATSGFQGNEQFF. The CDR3, as DNA: TGTGCCACCAGTGGTTTCCAGGGTAATGAGCAGTTCTTC.